This T cell receptor beta chain stems from a study of T cell responses to AZD1222 COVID-19 vaccine. General observations from the study: All repertoire sampling was performed exclusively after the peak T cell response. Close to half of all spike-specific TCRs reportedly target regions of the variants that are unmutated.

This clone was seen a single time. Antigen unknown. Assay: immunoSEQ multiplex PCR; the TCRdb copy retains only in-frame clones and omits some. The data contain 90,000 to 100,000 clones, around nine tenths of them seen just once; the ten biggest clones take up around 10%. V was pared by 1 base and J by 0 bases, with 9 bases between. Looked up from germline, CDR1 is SGHTA and CDR2 is FQGNSA. The CDR3 runs 15 residues. Sequenced material: peripheral blood, taken 28 days after the second AZD1222 dose. The chain couples TRBV7-2 to TRBJ1-2; D is perhaps TRBD1 (5 bases). The receptor was derived from an adult who received the AZD1222 COVID-19 vaccine. The CDR3 loop reads CASSLGGDSNYGYTF. CDR3 coding DNA: TGTGCCAGCAGCTTAGGGGGGGATTCTAACTATGGCTACACCTTC.